This is a list of T cell receptor beta chains from one sample in a study of PD-1 blockade in classical Hodgkin lymphoma. Profiling relied on immunoSEQ multiplex PCR, and the TCRdb table lists in-frame clones only, not all of them. This sample has some 45,000 clones, with about 90% found just once. The starting material was peripheral blood mononuclear cells (PBMCs), obtained at baseline. The receptors were gathered from a human donor with classical Hodgkin lymphoma. The CDR3 runs from the conserved cysteine through the conserved F or W. A D gene is named only where the DNA matches it firmly. A row's size may be missing; if present it is once, few, many or a size class.

V,D,size,J,DNA,CDR3
TRBV2,TRBD1,.,TRBJ1-4,TGTGCCAGCAGTGACAGGGGGCGAGTAACTAATGAAAAACTGTTTTTT,CASSDRGRVTNEKLFF
TRBV6-4,TRBD1,.,TRBJ2-7,TGTGCCAGCAGTGATCCGGACAGGGTCTACGAGCAGTACTTC,CASSDPDRVYEQYF
TRBV10-3,.,.,TRBJ2-1,TGTGCCATCAGTGAGCTCAGCGTGGGTGAGCAGTTCTTC,CAISELSVGEQFF
TRBV6-1,.,once,TRBJ2-5,TGTGCCAGCAGGGTCACACAGGGTTTCTGGGAGACCCAGTACTTC,CASRVTQGFWETQYF
TRBV27,.,.,TRBJ1-1,TGTGCCAGCAGTTCACACTATTTCCGGGTCGGTGGGGACACTGAAGCTTTCTTT,CASSSHYFRVGGDTEAFF
TRBV5-1,TRBD1,.,TRBJ1-5,TGCGCCAGCAGCCTGGGACAGGGGGGCAATCAGCCCCAGCATTTT,CASSLGQGGNQPQHF
TRBV2,.,.,TRBJ2-7,TGTGCCAGCGGGCGCTGGGGGCAGTACTTC,CASGRWGQYF
TRBV6-5,TRBD1,.,TRBJ1-5,TGTGCCAGCAGTCTCGGGACAGGTAGCAATCAGCCCCAGCATTTT,CASSLGTGSNQPQHF
TRBV28,TRBD2,.,TRBJ2-1,TGTGCCAGCAGTGGCACCGTAGCGGGGGGGCGTAATGAGCAGTTCTTC,CASSGTVAGGRNEQFF
TRBV19,.,.,TRBJ2-7,TGTGCCAGTAGTATAGTGGGAGGCTACGAGCAGTACTTC,CASSIVGGYEQYF
TRBV19,TRBD2,.,TRBJ2-1,TGTGCCAGTAGTCCCACTAGCGGGAGCTACAATGAGCAGTTCTTC,CASSPTSGSYNEQFF
TRBV18,.,.,TRBJ2-1,TGTGCCAGCTCACCTATTCCCGGGGGGCTATCCTACAATGAGCAGTTCTTC,CASSPIPGGLSYNEQFF
TRBV28,TRBD2,.,TRBJ2-7,TGTGCCAGCACCCCCGACCTGATACTAGCGGGAGGAACCCGTGAGTACGAGCAGTACTTC,CASTPDLILAGGTREYEQYF
TRBV28,TRBD1,.,TRBJ2-7,TGTGCCAGCAGACCAATCGACAGGGACAGGGAGCAGTACTTC,CASRPIDRDREQYF
TRBV7-6,TRBD1,few,TRBJ1-5,TGTGCCAGCAGCCGGACAGGGTCGGGGCAGCCCCAGCATTTT,CASSRTGSGQPQHF
TRBV6-1,.,.,TRBJ2-7,TGTGCCAGCAGTGAAGGCCCGGGGCAGGCCTACTTGTACGAGCAGTACTTC,CASSEGPGQAYLYEQYF
TRBV6-5,.,.,TRBJ1-1,TGTGCCAGCAGTTACCGGGGGGTGAACACTGAAGCTTTCTTT,CASSYRGVNTEAFF
TRBV10-3,TRBD1,.,TRBJ1-2,TGTGCCATCAGTGAGTCTAGGGGACAGGATGGCTACACCTTC,CAISESRGQDGYTF
TRBV6-1,TRBD1,.,TRBJ2-1,TGTGCCAGCAGTCTGATGGACAGGCTCAATGAGCAGTTCTTC,CASSLMDRLNEQFF
TRBV7-3,.,.,TRBJ2-6,TGTGCCAGCAGCTTATGGTCCGACAGCTCTGGGGCCAACGTCCTGACTTTC,CASSLWSDSSGANVLTF
TRBV2,TRBD2,.,TRBJ2-7,TGTGCCAGCAGTGATTTTCCCGGACTAGCGGACGAGCAGTACTTC,CASSDFPGLADEQYF
TRBV9,.,.,TRBJ2-3,TGTGCCAGCAGCCTCGAGCCGCCAGATACGCAGTATTTT,CASSLEPPDTQYF
TRBV5-4,TRBD1,few,TRBJ1-5,TGTGCCAGCAGACCTGGGACAGACCCTCAGCCCCAGCATTTT,CASRPGTDPQPQHF
TRBV7-9,TRBD1,.,TRBJ1-5,TGTGCCAGCAGCTTAGTAGGGACAGGGAGGAAAAATCAGCCCCAGCATTTT,CASSLVGTGRKNQPQHF
TRBV9,.,.,TRBJ2-2,TGTGCCAGCAGTGGGGGAAACACCGGGGAGCTGTTTTTT,CASSGGNTGELFF
TRBV7-9,.,.,TRBJ2-7,TGTGCCAGCAGCTTAGGGGGTCCCTACGAGCAGTACTTC,CASSLGGPYEQYF
TRBV10-3,TRBD1,.,TRBJ2-1,TGTGCCACAAGGGACAGGGCATGGCCATGGGAGCAGTTCTTC,CATRDRAWPWEQFF
TRBV6-5,.,.,TRBJ1-1,TGTGCCAGTATGTTAACAGTGAACACTGAAGCTTTCTTT,CASMLTVNTEAFF
TRBV10-3,.,.,TRBJ1-2,TGTGCCATCAGTGAGCCGAACAGGGAGTCTAACTATGGCTACACCTTC,CAISEPNRESNYGYTF
TRBV4-2,TRBD2,.,TRBJ2-2,TGTGCCAGCAGTCCTCGGACTAGCGGGAGGACCGGGGAGCTGTTTTTT,CASSPRTSGRTGELFF
TRBV5-8,.,.,TRBJ2-5,TGTGCCAGCAGCTTGGGGGCTGTGGGGGAAGAGACCCAGTACTTC,CASSLGAVGEETQYF
TRBV28,.,.,TRBJ2-2,TGTGCCAGCAGTTTATACGATGTCGGGGGGAACACCGGGGAGCTGTTTTTT,CASSLYDVGGNTGELFF
TRBV7-9,TRBD2,.,TRBJ2-1,TGTGCCAGCAGCCCCAACACCCGTGGACTAGCGGGAGCGACTGAGCAGTTCTTC,CASSPNTRGLAGATEQFF
TRBV27,.,.,TRBJ2-7,TGTGCCAGCAGTTTACAGACCGGCTACGAGCAGTACTTC,CASSLQTGYEQYF
TRBV25-1,.,.,TRBJ1-2,TGTGCCAGCAGTGAATACGGCAGGGATGGCTACACCTTC,CASSEYGRDGYTF
TRBV6-5,TRBD2,.,TRBJ2-7,TGTGCCAGCAGTTCCCATAGCGGGAGCGAGCAGTACTTC,CASSSHSGSEQYF
TRBV19,.,.,TRBJ2-3,TGTGCCAGTAGTCAGGGGGATACGCAGTATTTT,CASSQGDTQYF